This T cell receptor beta chain appears in the sequencing data of a study of T cell clusters in autoimmune cytopenias. One tube held mixed TRB-A and TRB-B primer pools for touch-down PCR. TCRdb re-called the multiplex PCR reads and gives one entry per CDR3 protein, without DNA. This sample's clone table lists about 11,000 distinct CDR3 sequences. Germline CDR1 SGHKS, CDR2 YYEKEE (reference sequence). The CDR3 contains 15 residues. Some 34,000 genome equivalents of blood DNA were amplified for TRB. These data were likewise used in another study, on T cell repertoires in aging, cancer and after chemotherapy. In that study: Rebound thymic output was suggested by rising median generation probability during chemotherapy in each cancer cohort.

The rearrangement joins TRBV5-5 to TRBJ1-5; there is no DNA to check the TCRdb D call of TRBD1. Sequencing used peripheral blood. The TCR comes from a human donor in good health. The CDR3 protein is CASLPGPSSNQPQHF.